Listed below are T cell receptor beta chains from one sample, sequenced in a study of metastatic and nonmetastatic thyroid tumors. MiXCR reprocessed the PCR reads for TCRdb. The sample consists of fewer than 4,500 clones, nearly 30% of them appearing once. Sequenced material: adjacent normal tissue. The receptors shown here come from a male donor with papillary thyroid cancer or a benign thyroid nodule (not recorded which). Some clones in this sample may be carry-over from other donors' samples. CDR3s include the opening cysteine and the closing phenylalanine or tryptophan. D genes are given only for firm matches. Clone size appears in some rows only: once, few, many, or a class for an expanded clone.

>TRBJ2-3|.|TRBD2|TRBV7-8
TGTGCCAGCAGCTTTCTTCCTAGCGGGACGAACACAGATACGCAGTATTTT
CASSFLPSGTNTDTQYF
>TRBJ2-5|.|TRBD2|TRBV7-9
TGTGCCAGCAGTCCGGGGAATAGCGGGAAAAAAGAGACCCAGTACTTC
CASSPGNSGKKETQYF
>TRBJ2-3|.|.|TRBV11-2
TGTGCCAGCAGCTTATTCCCGTCTGCTACAGATACGCAGTATTTT
CASSLFPSATDTQYF
>TRBJ2-7|.|TRBD2|TRBV20-1
TGCAGTGCTAGAGCCGATCCGCGGGAGACGTCCCTTAGCCCCTACGAGCAGTACTTC
CSARADPRETSLSPYEQYF
>TRBJ1-1|.|TRBD1|TRBV12-5
TGTGCTAGTGGGCCTGGGACAGTCGGACCTTTCTTT
CASGPGTVGPFF
>TRBJ1-3|large|.|TRBV28
TGTGCCAGCAGTCTCGTGCAGAAGGACACCATATATTTT
CASSLVQKDTIYF
>TRBJ2-7|large|.|TRBV12-3/TRBV12-4
TGTGCCAGCAGGTCCGACTCTTTCTACGAGCAGTACTTC
CASRSDSFYEQYF
>TRBJ2-3|few|TRBD2|TRBV28
TGTGCCAGCAGTTCGCCGGGACTAGTAACCCCCTTCACAGATACGCAGTATTTT
CASSSPGLVTPFTDTQYF
>TRBJ1-1|many|.|TRBV14
TGTGCCAGCAGCCAACTTAACGGGTGGGACGGTTGGACTGAAGCTTTCTTT
CASSQLNGWDGWTEAFF
>TRBJ1-5|.|.|TRBV28
TGTGCCAGCAGTCTCCGACAGAGCTATAGCAATCAGCCCCAGCATTTT
CASSLRQSYSNQPQHF
>TRBJ2-3|few|TRBD2|TRBV7-8
TGTGCCAGCAGCTTAGGGGACTACGACACAGATACGCAGTATTTT
CASSLGDYDTDTQYF
>TRBJ2-3|few|TRBD2|TRBV6-2/TRBV6-3
TGTGCCAGCAGTCTACTAGCGGGAGGGAGAGATACGCAGTATTTT
CASSLLAGGRDTQYF
>TRBJ1-5|medium-sized|.|TRBV30
TGTGCCTGGGAGGCGGGAAGCAATCAGCCCCAGCATTTT
CAWEAGSNQPQHF
>TRBJ1-1|many|.|TRBV7-2
TGTGCCAGCAGCTTAGTGACAGACACTGAAGCTTTCTTT
CASSLVTDTEAFF
>TRBJ2-1|.|TRBD2|TRBV28
TGTGCCAGCAGTTTTAAACTCACTAGCGGTGATTACAATGAGCAGTTCTTC
CASSFKLTSGDYNEQFF
>TRBJ2-6|medium-sized|TRBD1|TRBV20-1
TGCAGTGCTAACAGGGGGCTGGCTGGGGCCAACGTCCTGACTTTC
CSANRGLAGANVLTF
>TRBJ2-1|.|TRBD2|TRBV11-1
TGTGCCAGCAGCTCACTTGAGACTAGCGTCTACAATGAGCAGTTCTTC
CASSSLETSVYNEQFF
>TRBJ1-6|.|.|TRBV6-1
TGTGCTATTTCCCCCCGAGGGGTGTCGCACAATTCACCCCTCCACTTT
CAISPRGVSHNSPLHF
>TRBJ2-3|.|TRBD2|TRBV5-6
TGTGCCATCAGCTTGAGGGGACTAGCCCTCTCAGATACGCAGTATTTT
CAISLRGLALSDTQYF
>TRBJ1-3|.|TRBD1|TRBV11-1
TGTGCCAGCAGCTGGACAGGGGCCATCTCTGGAAACACCATATATTTT
CASSWTGAISGNTIYF
>TRBJ2-3|.|TRBD2|TRBV11-2
TGTGCCAGCAGCTTAGGTCCTAGCGGGAGGGCCGCGAATACGCAGTATTTT
CASSLGPSGRAANTQYF
>TRBJ2-5|medium-sized|TRBD2|TRBV12-3/TRBV12-4
TGTGCCAGCAGTGGGGGGGCGGGGGGTGGAGAGACCCAGTACTTC
CASSGGAGGGETQYF
>TRBJ1-2|.|TRBD1|TRBV6-1
TGTGCCAGCAGGGTACAGGGACAGGGGACCTATGGCTACACCTTC
CASRVQGQGTYGYTF